This TCR beta chain was sequenced during a study of T cells after yellow fever vaccination. Study results and limitations: Primary-vaccination clones mostly resurfaced post-booster (just under 98% CD4, just under 90% CD8).

This clonotype has ten or more counts. Its matching antigen is unknown. Each CDR3 protein gets one entry after TCRdb re-called the 5' RACE reads with MiXCR. The profile shows fewer than 350,000 distinct CDR3 sequences, 8% to 10% of them singletons. Germline-derived CDR1 and CDR2 are MNHEY and SVGEGT. This CDR3 spans 13 amino acids. Deletions cut 2 bases from V and 4 bases from J, with 8 bases between. The rearrangement joins TRBV6-2 or TRBV6-3 to TRBJ1-1; D gene uncertain. The sequencing used PBMCs, collected on the day of the first yellow fever vaccination. The TCR was taken from a man between 18 and 35 years old who received the YFV17D yellow fever vaccine. This chain's CDR3 is CASSYRAGTEAFF. In DNA, the CDR3 is TGTGCCAGCAGTTACAGGGCCGGCACTGAAGCTTTCTTT.